The source of this T cell receptor (beta chain) is a study of blood T cell repertoires in COVID-19. Study-level background: The samples span acute and convalescent COVID-19 from the United States, Italy and Spain. PBMCs, B-cell-depleted T cells, or T cells provided the cDNA or gDNA that made up the material.

Original data processing: Researchers report that nucleated cell counts were estimated from reference gene primer amplification. Assay used: immunoSEQ multiplex PCR; TCRdb lists only in-frame clones, some missing. The V and J calls and clone size come from that table; D and trimming were worked out from the DNA. The sample consists of about 57,000 clones, roughly four fifths of them appearing once. This CDR3 region has 17 residues. The V segment lost 2 bases and the J segment 0 bases; nucleotides outside the gene matches: 2. Germline CDR1 and CDR2: MNHEY and SMNVEV (reference sequence). The specimen sequenced was peripheral blood. V usage is TRBV27 and J usage is TRBJ2-2; 11 nucleotides align to TRBD2. The receptor was derived from a woman aged 80 or over with acute or convalescent COVID-19. The CDR3 bases are TGTGCCAGCAGTTTAGAACTAGCGGGGGCGAACACCGGGGAGCTGTTTTTT. The encoded protein is CASSLELAGANTGELFF.